Listed here is a single T cell receptor beta chain. The sample is drawn from a study of blood T cell repertoires in COVID-19. About the research overall: Sites across the United States, Italy and Spain contributed samples from acute and convalescent COVID-19. From T cells, B-cell-depleted T cells, or PBMCs came the material, which was cDNA or gDNA.

Study processing details: Reference gene primer amplification gave nucleated cell count estimates. The table came from immunoSEQ multiplex PCR; TCRdb's copy has only in-frame clones and leaves some out. V, J and clone size are those of that table, while D and trimming were read from the DNA. The table has 50,000 to 75,000 clones, more than 75% seen once. The germline V gene encodes CDR1 WNHNN and CDR2 SYGVQD (reference sequence). This CDR3 is built from 11 residues. The trim removed 10 bases at V and 4 bases at J, leaving 1 base unmatched. The receptor's source is a human donor in a cohort sampled during active COVID-19. The source material was peripheral blood. The rearrangement links TRBV10-1 to TRBJ2-7, with TRBD1 matching 10 bases. The CDR3 loop reads CATGQGYEQYF. The CDR3 coding sequence is TGCGCCACGGGACAGGGGTACGAGCAGTACTTC.